These T cell receptor beta chains were read from a single sample in a study of blood T cell repertoires in COVID-19. Measured with immunoSEQ multiplex PCR; TCRdb has only the in-frame clones, and not every one. The table records over 250,000 clones, roughly nine tenths of them present only once. The sequenced sample was PBMCs or T cells enriched from blood (not recorded which). These TCRs come from a woman aged 55-75 years who had recovered from COVID-19. Each CDR3 is given with its conserved first and last residue. The D gene is left open where the match is weak. Size tells how often a clone was seen (once, few, many) or the class of an expanded clone, and some rows leave it out.

.	TRBV28	TRBJ1-5	TRBD1	TGTGCCATCTTACCTCCGGGACAGAGGTCAGTCCAGCCCCAGCATTTT	CAILPPGQRSVQPQHF
.	TRBV5-1	TRBJ1-3	.	TGCGCCAGCAGCTTGGACGTCATCGGTCAGGGGACTGGAAACACCATATATTTT	CASSLDVIGQGTGNTIYF
.	TRBV19	TRBJ2-3	.	TGTGCCAGTACCGGACTGAACACAGATACGCAGTATTTT	CASTGLNTDTQYF
.	TRBV7-9	TRBJ2-5	.	TGTGCCAGCAGCTTGGCACAGGGCAAAGAGACCCAGTACTTC	CASSLAQGKETQYF
.	TRBV30	TRBJ1-1	TRBD1	TGTGCCTGGAGTGTCGGACAGGGGTACACTGAAGCTTTCTTT	CAWSVGQGYTEAFF
.	TRBV27	TRBJ2-5	TRBD1	TGTGCCAGCAGTTCGGACAGGGGTAGGGAGACCCAGTACTTC	CASSSDRGRETQYF
.	TRBV30	TRBJ2-3	TRBD2	TGTGCCTGGACCCCGGGACTAGCGCCCACAGATACGCAGTATTTT	CAWTPGLAPTDTQYF
.	TRBV24-1	TRBJ2-2	TRBD2	TGTGCCACCAGTGGTCCGGGACTATCCACCGGGGAGCTGTTTTTT	CATSGPGLSTGELFF
.	TRBV5-6	TRBJ2-1	TRBD2	TGTGCCAGCAGCTCGCCGACTAGCGGAGGAGCGTCGCGCCTCTTC	CASSSPTSGGASRLF
.	TRBV11-2	TRBJ1-1	.	TGTGCCAGCAGCCCAATACTGACGGGACTTGAAGCTTTCTTT	CASSPILTGLEAFF
.	TRBV6-1	TRBJ1-2	.	TGTGCCAGCAGTGAATACAGGGTTGACTATGGCTACACCTTC	CASSEYRVDYGYTF
.	TRBV2	TRBJ2-7	.	TGTGCCAGCAGCTCCACAGCCTCCGAGCAGTACTTC	CASSSTASEQYF
.	TRBV24-1	TRBJ2-2	.	TGTGCCACCAGTGATTTGCTAGGCAGGGGGAACACCGGGGAGCTGTTTTTT	CATSDLLGRGNTGELFF
.	TRBV4-1	TRBJ1-3	TRBD1	TGCGCCAGCAGCCGCGGACAGGGGAACTCTGGAAACACCATATATTTT	CASSRGQGNSGNTIYF
.	TRBV2	TRBJ2-5	.	TGTGCCAGCAGAACCGGGACATCCACGGAGACCCAGTACTTC	CASRTGTSTETQYF
.	TRBV5-1	TRBJ2-2	TRBD1	TGCGCCAGCAGCATACAGGGGCAGGGGGCGACCGGGGAGCTGTTTTTT	CASSIQGQGATGELFF
once	TRBV2	TRBJ1-5	TRBD1	TGTGCCAGCAGTGGGGACAGGGCACTCAATCAGCCCCAGCATTTT	CASSGDRALNQPQHF
.	TRBV27	TRBJ1-5	.	TGTGCCAGCAGTTTCAGGGAGGGTCAGCCCCAGCATTTT	CASSFREGQPQHF
.	TRBV5-1	TRBJ2-1	TRBD2	TGCGCCAGCAGCTTGGAACTAGCGGGAGCCAATGAGCAGTTCTTC	CASSLELAGANEQFF
.	TRBV3-1/TRBV3-2	TRBJ2-2	.	TGTGCCAGCAGCCCACTAAACACCGGGGAGCTGTTTTTT	CASSPLNTGELFF
.	TRBV29-1	TRBJ2-3	.	TGCAGTGCCTCGCGGACAGCCTACACAGATACGCAGTATTTT	CSASRTAYTDTQYF
.	TRBV5-1	TRBJ1-1	.	TGCGCCAGCAGCTTGTCGGGACAAATGAACACTGAAGCTTTCTTT	CASSLSGQMNTEAFF